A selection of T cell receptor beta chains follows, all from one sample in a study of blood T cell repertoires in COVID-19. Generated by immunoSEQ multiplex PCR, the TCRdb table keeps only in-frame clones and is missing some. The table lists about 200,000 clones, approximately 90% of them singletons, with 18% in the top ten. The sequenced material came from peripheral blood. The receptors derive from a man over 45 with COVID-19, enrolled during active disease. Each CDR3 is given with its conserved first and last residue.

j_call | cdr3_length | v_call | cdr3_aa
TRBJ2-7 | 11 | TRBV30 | CAWSQGYEQYF
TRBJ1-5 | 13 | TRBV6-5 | CASRMYSNQPQHF
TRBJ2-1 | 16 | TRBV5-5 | CASSLFAGGPYNEQFF
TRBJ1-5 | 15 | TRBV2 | CASSYGTGEDQPQHF
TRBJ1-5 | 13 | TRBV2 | CASSVQEEQPQHF
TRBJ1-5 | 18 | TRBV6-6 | CASNRQGQGAGMDQPQHF
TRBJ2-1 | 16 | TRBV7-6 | CASSSLEGAFYNEQFF
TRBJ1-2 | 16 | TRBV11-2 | CASSLGISGGSYGYTF
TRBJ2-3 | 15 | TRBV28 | CATELSDTSTDTQYF
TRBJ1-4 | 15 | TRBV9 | CASSPTGTVGEKLFF
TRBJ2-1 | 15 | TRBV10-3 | CAITGGLAGAGEQFF
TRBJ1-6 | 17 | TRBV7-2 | CASSFLSGSSYNSPLHF
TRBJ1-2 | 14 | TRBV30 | CAWRSQGAGYGYTF
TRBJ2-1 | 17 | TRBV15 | CATSRGGTSGGYNEQFF
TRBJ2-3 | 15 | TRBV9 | CASSLLGQGTDTQYF
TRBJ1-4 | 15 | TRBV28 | CASSPWGTPDEKLFF
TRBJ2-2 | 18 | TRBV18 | CASSRLVGQGANTGELFF
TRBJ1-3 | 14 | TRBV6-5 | CASSQGFSGNTIYF
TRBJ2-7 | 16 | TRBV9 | CASSETGTSGTYEQYF
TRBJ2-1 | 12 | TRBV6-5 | CASSLAGDEQFF
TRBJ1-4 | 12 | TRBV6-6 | CASTVFGEKLFF
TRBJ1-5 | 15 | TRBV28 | CASRLDRGANQPQHF
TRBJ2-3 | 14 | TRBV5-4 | CASSYATGEDTQYF
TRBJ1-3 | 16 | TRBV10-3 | CAISEVRTGTGNTIYF
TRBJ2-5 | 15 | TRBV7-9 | CASSSSRHGQETQYF
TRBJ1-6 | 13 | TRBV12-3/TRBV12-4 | CASSLDMSSPLHF
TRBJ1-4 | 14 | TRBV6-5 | CASRNDRGNEKLFF
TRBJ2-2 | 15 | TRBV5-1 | CASSLRTAITGELFF
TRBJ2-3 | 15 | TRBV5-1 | CASSFQDRGTDTQYF
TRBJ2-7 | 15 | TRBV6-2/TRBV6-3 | CASSPPRTGGHEQYF
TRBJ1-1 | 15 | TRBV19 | CASSRPGQMNTEAFF
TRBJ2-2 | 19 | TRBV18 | CASSARDRGTFANTGELFF
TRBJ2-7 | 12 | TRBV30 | CAWSSSGYEQYF
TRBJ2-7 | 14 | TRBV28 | CATRPGGTSYEQYF
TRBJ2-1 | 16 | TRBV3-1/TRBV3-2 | CASSQVAGGPYNEQFF
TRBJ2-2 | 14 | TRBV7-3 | CASSSSGSAGELFF
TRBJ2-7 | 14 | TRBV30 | CAWSRQGWVDEQYF